This TCR beta chain was observed in a study of blood T cell repertoires in COVID-19 (dated by TCRdb to 2020 to 2022). Regarding the complete study: Samples from collaborators originated in the United States, Italy and Spain and spanned both the acute and convalescent phases of COVID-19. Nearly every sample came with metadata listing a de-identified subject ID, COVID-19 status, age in years and sex. Subjects who had been exposed to COVID-19, were actively infected with it, or had recovered from it provided the deeply sampled blood TCRbeta repertoires that made up the dataset. Where available, HLA class I and class II types were taken from metadata supplied by the sample provider and were not determined by assay-based typing. Samples were obtained from the ongoing ImmuneRACE study (first 160 participants) and from over 1,000 subjects provided by 6 global collaborators. The prospective study material was composed of cDNA or gDNA derived from T cells, B-cell-depleted T cells, or PBMCs. The repertoires were released in a freely available public database intended as a resource for research on the immune response to SARS-CoV-2.

One collaborating source in Seattle enrolled patients while the patients were actively infected and followed the patients over time throughout the course of disease. The collaborating institutions used their own protocols to collect whole blood in K2EDTA tubes. Collaborator samples were shipped for TCRbeta analysis as frozen whole blood, isolated PBMCs, or DNA extracted from either sample type. Of note for this clone: There is no known antigen for this receptor. Base qualities are not recorded, but no much larger clone differs from it by a single base.

From the cysteine up to the valine, the CDR3 has a length of 16 residues. Only the CDR3 portion is preserved as DNA: 48 bases, with reading frame beginning at the first base. CDR1 and CDR2 were assigned from the germline V gene as SGHVS and FNYEAQ. A distance of 16 bases separates the germline ends of V and J, which lose 3 bases and 1 base respectively. The immunoSEQ Assay, a bias-controlled multiplex PCR, was used to amplify TCRbeta CDR3 regions from genomic DNA. In the paper's pipeline: The number of nucleated cells in each sample was estimated from the amplification of reference gene primers within the assay. To quantify the absolute abundance of each unique TCRbeta CDR3 rearrangement, sequence reads were collapsed and filtered. Productive Simpson clonality was computed per sample as the square root of Simpson's diversity index over productive rearrangements. In its TCRdb copy, this immuneACCESS table keeps in-frame sequences only and misses some clones. Where compared with another copy, unresolved V genes explain less than half of these, and the others have no known cause. V, J and clone size derive from that table, while D and trimming were established from the DNA sequence. In this sample the table shows some 80,000 clones, more than 85% of which occur a single time. Approximately 2.4% of the sample rests with the top ten.

On the study overall, not on this receptor specifically: How much clinical and demographic metadata was included differed by source and by participant, and the metadata was provided uncurated.

This sequence uses TRBV7-6 and TRBJ2-7; a tentative D match to TRBD2 spans 6 bases. Sequenced input: peripheral blood. The TCR sequence derives from a man over 45 with COVID-19, enrolled during active disease. The sequence in DNA is TGTGCCAGCAGCTTCCGGCGGGACGGCTATTCCTACGAGCAGTACGTC. Translation gives CASSFRRDGYSYEQYV.